Following are 26 T cell receptor beta chains from one sample sequenced in a study of T cell responses to AZD1222 COVID-19 vaccine. TCRdb's copy holds only in-frame clones and misses some; the assay was immunoSEQ multiplex PCR. The table shows 200,000 to 250,000 clones, with approximately 94% occurring only once. Sequences were derived from peripheral blood, sampled 28 days after the second dose of the MenACWY control vaccine. These receptors originate from an adult who received the MenACWY meningococcal vaccine as a control.

The chain couples TRBV5-1 to TRBJ2-2, with D possibly TRBD2 on 5 matching bases. The V gene's germline CDR1 is SGHRS and CDR2 YFSETQ. Trimming left V 4 bases short and J 7 bases short, with 11 bases between. The CDR3 loop spans 13 amino acids. The DNA for the CDR3 is TGCGCCAGCAGCGCCGGGGTAGGCGGGGAGCTGTTTTTT. It specifies CASSAGVGGELFF.

The V call is TRBV13, the J call TRBJ1-1, with no clear D. V was clipped by 3 bases and J by 3 bases, with 14 bases between them. CDR1 and CDR2 from the germline V gene are PRHDT and FYEKMQ (reference sequence). This CDR3 contains 15 residues. The CDR3 bases are TGTGCCAGCAGCTTGAGGCAAGGGAGGGACACTGAAGCTTTCTTT. As protein: CASSLRQGRDTEAFF.

The chain recombines TRBV9 with TRBJ2-1; 8 bases fit TRBD2. The CDR3 totals 16 residues. After removal of 0 bases from V and 8 bases from J, the junction contained 10 bases not matched to a gene. Germline V lookup: CDR1 SGDLS, CDR2 YYNGEE. This CDR3 is CASSVAPAGALDEQFF. The CDR3 DNA sequence: TGTGCCAGCAGCGTAGCTCCAGCGGGGGCCCTGGATGAGCAGTTCTTC. Together with reference TRBV9 and TRBJ2-1, the CDR3 gives the full variable domain: DSGVTQTPKHLITATGQRVTLRCSPRSGDLSVYWYQQSLDQGLQFLIQYYNGEERAKGNILERFSAQQFPDLHSELNLSSLELGDSALYFCASSVAPAGALDEQFFGPGTRLTVL.

The J gene is TRBJ2-1, the V gene TRBV7-2; TRBD1 agrees at 8 bases. J lost 10 bases, V lost 0 bases, and 8 bases had no gene match. This CDR3 has 15 amino acids. Germline V gives CDR1 SGHTA, CDR2 FQGNSA. Here the CDR3 reads CASSLAANRGEEQFF. The CDR3 DNA reads TGTGCCAGCAGCTTAGCGGCAAACAGGGGGGAAGAGCAGTTCTTC.

The chain joins TRBV7-3 to TRBJ2-3, with D unresolved. V lost 2 bases, J lost 0 bases, and 18 bases lay in between. Germline CDR1 SGHTA, CDR2 FQGTGA. This CDR3 has 18 residues. In DNA, the CDR3 is TGTGCCAGCAGCTTATACCCACAGACTGTCACTAGCACAGATACGCAGTATTTT. Translated, it gives CASSLYPQTVTSTDTQYF. Filled out from reference TRBV7-3 and TRBJ2-3, the complete variable domain reads GAGVSQTPSNKVTEKGKYVELRCDPISGHTALYWYRQSLGQGPEFLIYFQGTGAADDSGLPNDRFFAVRPEGSVSTLKIQRTERGDSAVYLCASSLYPQTVTSTDTQYFGPGTRLTVL.

V is TRBV27 and J is TRBJ2-3; D is uncertain. This CDR3 is built from 12 residues. CDR1 MNHEY and CDR2 SMNVEV come from the germline V gene (reference sequence). Trimming took 5 bases from V and 4 from J, leaving 7 bases between them. This CDR3 is CASSGQADTQYF. For the CDR3, the DNA is TGTGCCAGCAGTGGGCAGGCAGATACGCAGTATTTT.

The chain employs TRBV29-1 and TRBJ1-1; unclear D gene. This CDR3 is 13 amino acids long. The V end was cut by 4 bases, the J end by 1 base, with 10 bases between. Germline CDR1 SQVTM, CDR2 ANQGSEA. The CDR3 here is CSVGGFTNTEAFF. DNA for the CDR3: TGCAGCGTTGGTGGGTTTACGAACACTGAAGCTTTCTTT. The full variable domain, in which reference TRBV29-1 and TRBJ1-1 provide the parts outside the CDR3, is SAVISQKPSRDICQRGTSLTIQCQVDSQVTMMFWYRQQPGQSLTLIATANQGSEATYESGFVIDKFPISRPNLTFSTLTVSNMSPEDSSIYLCSVGGFTNTEAFFGQGTRLTVV.

The rearrangement uses TRBV9 and TRBJ2-2, with a weak D call TRBD1 (6 bases). The V gene lost 0 bases and the J gene lost 4 bases, with 16 bases spanning the gap. Germline assignment: CDR1 SGDLS and CDR2 YYNGEE. This CDR3 is 17 amino acids long. This CDR3 is CASSVEHGTGLTGELFF. As DNA, the CDR3 is TGTGCCAGCAGCGTAGAGCACGGTACAGGGCTCACCGGGGAGCTGTTTTTT.

This clone has just one count. The chain carries TRBV9 and TRBJ2-2; D remains ambiguous. This CDR3 is 14 amino acids long. Trimming removed 0 bases at V and 0 bases at J, with 3 bases between. Per germline, CDR1 SGDLS and CDR2 YYNGEE. This CDR3 is CASSVGPNTGELFF. As DNA, the CDR3 is TGTGCCAGCAGCGTAGGACCGAACACCGGGGAGCTGTTTTTT.

The V gene is TRBV7-2, the J gene TRBJ2-5; maybe TRBD2 (6 bases). The V end was cut by 4 bases, the J end by 1 base, with 22 bases between. CDR1 and CDR2 (germline): SGHTA, FQGNSA. The CDR3 length is 18 residues. This CDR3 reads CASSSLIAVGLGQETQYF. The CDR3 bases are TGTGCCAGCAGCTCACTTATAGCGGTGGGGCTAGGCCAAGAGACCCAGTACTTC. The complete variable domain, with remaining parts taken from reference TRBV7-2 and TRBJ2-5, reads GAGVSQSPSNKVTEKGKDVELRCDPISGHTALYWYRQSLGQGLEFLIYFQGNSAPDKSGLPSDRFSAERTGGSVSTLTIQRTQQEDSAVYLCASSSLIAVGLGQETQYFGPGTRLLVL.

The chain joins TRBV28 to TRBJ1-2; possibly TRBD1 for D (5 bases). This CDR3 contains 12 residues. Germline-derived CDR1 and CDR2 are MDHEN and SYDVKM. Trimming cost V 4 bases and J 8 bases, with 11 bases left between them. In nucleotides, the CDR3 is TGTGCCAGCAGTTCCGCAGGGAACGGCTACACCTTC. Protein: CASSSAGNGYTF.

The chain carries TRBV7-4 and TRBJ1-5, with D tentatively TRBD1 (5 bases). Germline V lookup: CDR1 SGHVT, CDR2 SQSDAQ. The CDR3 spans 16 residues. Trimming left V 5 bases short and J 3 bases short, with 17 bases between. This chain's CDR3 is CASSLPRRQHNQPQHF. CDR3 nucleotides: TGTGCCAGCAGCCTCCCCCGAAGACAGCACAATCAGCCCCAGCATTTT.

The V gene is TRBV30, the J gene TRBJ1-4; D may be TRBD1 (5 bases). The CDR3 extends over 14 amino acids. V gave up 2 bases and J gave up 8 bases, with 15 bases separating them. Germline V gene lookup returns CDR1 GTSNPN and CDR2 SVGIG (reference sequence). The CDR3 DNA is TGTGCCTGGAGTTTCCAGGGCAAACGCGAAAAACTGTTTTTT. Its protein is CAWSFQGKREKLFF.

The chain is built from TRBV7-3 and TRBJ2-7; no definite D call. V gave up 5 bases and J gave up 6 bases, with 14 bases separating them. Germline-derived CDR1 and CDR2 are SGHTA and FQGTGA. This CDR3 has 13 residues. This CDR3 reads CASSPQDRTEQYF. The DNA for the CDR3 is TGTGCCAGCAGCCCCCAGGACCGGACCGAGCAGTACTTC.

The chain employs TRBV5-6 and TRBJ2-3, with TRBD2 matching 9 bases. V was clipped by 1 base and J by 4 bases; unmatched bases: 7. The CDR3 is made up of 16 amino acids. Germline V gives CDR1 SGHDT, CDR2 YYEEEE. As DNA, the CDR3 is TGTGCCAGCAGCTTGAGGGCGGGAGGGTTTTCAGATACGCAGTATTTT. It encodes CASSLRAGGFSDTQYF.

This chain joins TRBV19 and TRBJ2-7, with D perhaps assigned TRBD1 or TRBD2 (5 bases each). This CDR3 is 14 amino acids long. The V gene lost 3 bases and the J gene lost 2 bases, with 11 bases spanning the gap. CDR1 is LNHDA, CDR2 SQIVND, per germline (reference sequence). The CDR3 nucleotides are TGTGCCAGTAGTATCGAGGGGACGGCCTACGAGCAGTACTTC. Amino acid sequence: CASSIEGTAYEQYF. Based on the CDR3 plus reference TRBV19 and TRBJ2-7, the full variable domain is DGGITQSPKYLFRKEGQNVTLSCEQNLNHDAMYWYRQDPGQGLRLIYYSQIVNDFQKGDIAEGYSVSREKKESFPLTVTSAQKNPTAFYLCASSIEGTAYEQYFGPGTRLTVT.

The V call is TRBV7-2, the J call TRBJ2-5; D is possibly TRBD2 (7 bases). Germline V gives CDR1 SGHTA, CDR2 FQGNSA. The CDR3 loop spans 15 amino acids. V lost 2 bases, J lost 5 bases, and 15 bases lay in between. The CDR3 sequence: CASSLKWGGRETQYF. The CDR3 DNA follows: TGTGCCAGCAGCTTAAAGTGGGGGGGCCGGGAGACCCAGTACTTC. Filled out from reference TRBV7-2 and TRBJ2-5, the complete variable domain reads GAGVSQSPSNKVTEKGKDVELRCDPISGHTALYWYRQSLGQGLEFLIYFQGNSAPDKSGLPSDRFSAERTGGSVSTLTIQRTQQEDSAVYLCASSLKWGGRETQYFGPGTRLLVL.

J is TRBJ2-7 and V is TRBV5-8; no definite D call. V was shortened by 2 bases and J by 4 bases, with 7 bases between the two germline ends. CDR3 length: 12 amino acids. Germline assignment: CDR1 SGHTS and CDR2 YDEGEE. The CDR3 region has the DNA TGTGCCAGCAGCTTATCCCTTTACGAGCAGTACTTC. Translated: CASSLSLYEQYF. The complete variable domain, with remaining parts taken from reference TRBV5-8 and TRBJ2-7, reads EAGVTQSPTHLIKTRGQQATLRCSPISGHTSVYWYQQALGLGLQFLLWYDEGEERNRGNFPPRFSGRQFPNYSSELNVNALELEDSALYLCASSLSLYEQYFGPGTRLTVT.

The chain has TRBV5-1 and TRBJ2-6; D unresolved. The CDR3 runs to 15 residues. The V and J ends lost 0 bases and 3 bases respectively, with 7 bases between them. CDR1 and CDR2 from the germline V gene are SGHRS and YFSETQ. CDR3 amino acids: CASSLEAVGANVLTF. In nucleotides, the CDR3 is TGCGCCAGCAGCTTGGAGGCAGTTGGGGCCAACGTCCTGACTTTC. Full variable domain (remainder filled in from reference TRBV5-1 and TRBJ2-6): KAGVTQTPRYLIKTRGQQVTLSCSPISGHRSVSWYQQTPGQGLQFLFEYFSETQRNKGNFPGRFSGRQFSNSRSEMNVSTLELGDSALYLCASSLEAVGANVLTFGAGSRLTVL.

The V and J genes are TRBV6-5 and TRBJ2-1; 8 bases fit TRBD2. The CDR3 is 16 amino acids. V was pared by 0 bases and J by 5 bases, with 6 bases of the junction left unmatched. Germline V CDR1 and CDR2: MNHEY, SVGAGI. CDR3 coding DNA: TGTGCCAGCAGTTACTCGCCGAGCGGGGGTGACAATGAGCAGTTCTTC. Amino acids: CASSYSPSGGDNEQFF.

The chain uses TRBV27 and TRBJ2-5; a weak D match, TRBD1 (5 bases). The length of the CDR3 is 14 residues. V dropped 0 bases and J dropped 5 bases, with 10 bases sitting between them. Per the germline V gene, CDR1 is MNHEY and CDR2 is SMNVEV (reference sequence). The CDR3 spells CASSLSVGHETQYF. Here the CDR3 DNA reads TGTGCCAGCAGTTTATCTGTGGGGCACGAGACCCAGTACTTC.

This clone has more than one count but fewer than ten. The chain combines TRBV6-2 or TRBV6-3 with TRBJ2-1, with D uncertain. The CDR3 has 13 residues. CDR1 and CDR2 (germline): MNHEY, SVGEGT. V gave up 6 bases and J gave up 4 bases, with 10 bases separating them. CDR3 coding DNA: TGTGCCAGCAGCTCCGCCCCGTACAATGAGCAGTTCTTC. The encoded protein is CASSSAPYNEQFF.

V gene TRBV18 combines with J gene TRBJ2-1; 9 nucleotides match TRBD2. The CDR3 consists of 15 residues. CDR1 is KGHSH and CDR2 is LQKENI in the germline V gene. Losses at the gene ends were 1 base for V and 9 bases for J; bases not matched to a gene: 7. Written as DNA, the CDR3 is TGTGCCAGCTCACCACTAGCGGGGGTGTTTAGTGAGCAGTTCTTC. Its protein is CASSPLAGVFSEQFF.

J is TRBJ1-4 and V is TRBV14; 8 positions agree with TRBD1. The germline CDR1 and CDR2 sequences are SGHDN and FVKESK. The CDR3 covers 15 residues. With 6 bases clipped from V and 6 bases from J, the junction kept 9 bases outside the gene matches. DNA of the CDR3: TGTGCCAGCAGTTACAGGGGGGCCCTGGATGAAAAACTGTTTTTT. This encodes CASSYRGALDEKLFF.

The rearrangement joins TRBV13 to TRBJ2-3; TRBD2 matches 14 bases. V shed 4 bases and J 3 bases; nucleotides not matched to a gene: 6. The germline CDR1 and CDR2 sequences are PRHDT and FYEKMQ (reference sequence). The CDR3 sequence is 17 residues long. Here the CDR3 DNA reads TGTGCCAGCAGCTCCGGACTAGCGGGAGGTAGAACAGATACGCAGTATTTT. Encoded protein: CASSSGLAGGRTDTQYF.

The rearrangement uses TRBV28 and TRBJ1-1; tentative D call: TRBD1 (6 bases). Per germline, CDR1 MDHEN and CDR2 SYDVKM. This CDR3 region has 14 residues. V lost 3 bases and J 4 bases, leaving 12 bases between the germline ends. CDR3 region: CASSLKGGSTEAFF. CDR3 nucleotides: TGTGCCAGCAGTTTGAAGGGGGGGAGCACTGAAGCTTTCTTT.